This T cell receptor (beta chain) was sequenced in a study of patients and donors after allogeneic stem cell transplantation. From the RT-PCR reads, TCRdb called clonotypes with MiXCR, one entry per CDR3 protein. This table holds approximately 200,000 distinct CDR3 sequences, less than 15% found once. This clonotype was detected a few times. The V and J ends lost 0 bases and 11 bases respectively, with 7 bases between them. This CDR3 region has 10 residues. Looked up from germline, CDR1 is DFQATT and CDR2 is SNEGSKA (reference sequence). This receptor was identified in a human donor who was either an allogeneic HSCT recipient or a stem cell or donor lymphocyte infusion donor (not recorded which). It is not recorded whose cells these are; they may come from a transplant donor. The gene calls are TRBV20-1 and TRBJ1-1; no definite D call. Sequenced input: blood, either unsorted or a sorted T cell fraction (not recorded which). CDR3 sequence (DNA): TGCAGTGCTAGAGATAGGTTGGCTTTCTTT. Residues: CSARDRLAFF.